The following is a T cell receptor (beta chain) sequence with its context. Its antigen is currently not known. No much larger clone exists at a distance of one base, and base qualities are not known. In the prospective study, participants were 18 to 89 years old, resided in about two dozen geographic areas of the United States, and were enrolled through a virtual design. In the prospective study, cohorts were assigned on the basis of participant-reported clinical history obtained from a screening survey and a study questionnaire. In the prospective study, mobile phlebotomists collected whole blood, serum and a nasopharyngeal or oropharyngeal swab from each participant. Over a roughly 2-month period, participants in the prospective study had the option of providing additional blood draws and questionnaires. Blood samples from the prospective study were shipped frozen or at room temperature prior to DNA extraction.

The record originates from a study of blood T cell repertoires in COVID-19 (dated by TCRdb to about 2020). About the investigation overall: Samples covering the acute and convalescent phases of COVID-19 were provided by collaborators in the United States, Italy and Spain. Samples were obtained from the ongoing ImmuneRACE study (first 160 participants) and from 1,200 or so subjects provided by 6 global collaborators. The material from the prospective study consisted of cDNA or gDNA derived from T cells, B-cell-depleted T cells, or PBMCs. A de-identified subject ID, COVID-19 status, age in years and sex were almost always included in the sample metadata. A freely available public database, intended as a resource for researchers studying the immune response to SARS-CoV-2, is where the repertoires were released. The dataset comprised deeply sampled blood TCRbeta repertoires from subjects exposed to, actively infected with, or recovered from COVID-19. Where HLA class I and class II types were available, the types were taken from metadata supplied by the sample provider, not from assay-based typing.

The paper's findings and limits, for the study overall: The amount of clinical and demographic metadata varied by source and participant and was provided uncurated.

From the germline V gene (reference sequence), CDR1 is SEHNR and CDR2 is FQNEAQ. Trimming takes 6 bases from V and 4 bases from J, and the germline ends sit 18 bases apart. Inclusive of the bounding cysteine and phenylalanine, the CDR3 is 16 residues long. Just CDR3 DNA is preserved here, 48 bases in frame from base 1. TCRbeta CDR3 regions were amplified from genomic DNA by means of the immunoSEQ Assay, a bias-controlled multiplex PCR. On the study's bioinformatics: The number of nucleated cells in each sample was estimated from the amplification of reference gene primers within the assay. Sequence reads were collapsed and filtered to measure the absolute abundance of every unique TCRbeta CDR3 rearrangement. For each sample, productive Simpson clonality was calculated as the square root of Simpson's diversity index over productive rearrangements. Held by TCRdb, this immuneACCESS table contains in-frame sequences only and omits some clones. Under half of the omission traces to an unresolved V gene where checked; the cause of the rest is unknown. That table gives V, J and clone size, and the DNA gave D and trimming. This sample comprises about 400,000 clones, 70% to 90% of them detected only once. Of the sample, under 2.5% is held by the ten largest clones.

Sample: PBMCs or T cells enriched from blood (not recorded which). This receptor was taken from a woman younger than 30 with acute COVID-19. The chain is encoded by TRBV7-9 joined to TRBJ1-4, with the D segment identity uncertain. The CDR3 reads as follows: CASSSNQDGVNEKLFF. The DNA sequence is given as TGTGCCAGCAGTTCTAACCAGGACGGGGTTAATGAAAAACTGTTTTTT.